The T cell receptor (beta chain) described here comes from a study of cytomegalovirus exposure and HLA in healthy donors (dated by TCRdb to 2017 to 2019). About the full investigation: According to an earlier analysis of 587 of the donors, about 170 million T cells yielded 100 million or so unique TCR beta sequences and 276 Gb of sequence data. An early release that covered fewer than 800 HLA-typed donors contained 250 to 350 gigabases of sequencing data and tens of millions of unique TCR sequences. Of the approximately 400 genotyped donors, approximately 80% fell in the genetic ancestry cluster associated with self-reported Caucasian donors. The study was designed to test whether signatures of past pathogen exposure could be identified by cataloging public T cell receptors. The T cell repertoires of some 670 subjects were profiled by immunosequencing and related to cytomegalovirus serostatus. Besides the first cohort of approximately 670 subjects, a separate validation cohort made up of 120 different subjects was used. High-throughput TCR immunosequencing, statistical association of individual TCRs with disease status, and machine learning were combined to predict cytomegalovirus infection status. To study patterns of TCR occurrence, a later analysis re-analyzed previously published TCR beta repertoires from around 670 donors and added high-resolution HLA genotyping. Rather than drawing on any new phenotypic data, the later analysis identified candidate immune exposures from TCR beta sequences and the way those sequences occurred across donors. An earlier analysis of approximately 500 of the donors applied high-throughput TCR beta sequencing to assess whether each TCR beta V gene segment acted as functional or pseudogenic. Donor age, sex, ethnicity and CMV serostatus were compiled together with the repertoire data. A later genetic analysis took genome-wide SNP genotypes for about three fifths of the 666 donors and used that subset as a discovery cohort. All discovery cohort repertoires had been generated using a single sequencing platform. Both class I and class II loci were covered by HLA typing, at four-digit resolution. The number of donors typed differed by locus, with about 629-640 for A, B, C, DRB1 and DQB1, 522 for DQA1, under 610 for DPA1, and some 450 for DPB1. Four to six DR-DQ haplotypes were handled as single units for association and clustering, since linkage in the cohort was strong. On average, around 230,000 unique TCR beta nucleotide sequences were sequenced per donor among 398 genotyped donors of the cohort, with roughly 18% of those sequences being non-productive. Study-wide conclusions, independent of this receptor: A further reported finding was that TCR beta sequences accurately predicted the HLA-A and HLA-B alleles for most subjects in the first cohort. Correlated functional status among segregating V segments might be attributable to linkage disequilibrium, but an unknown experimental factor could not be ruled out. Because some donors lacked HLA typing at each locus, the association tests relied only on the typed subset. The study listed 150 to 200 TCR beta chains as associated with cytomegalovirus. A cluster of highly shared sequence variants was judged likely to be a technical artifact of the sequencing pipeline. A later analysis found that TCR association rates varied across HLA loci, with DRB1 alleles showing the most associated TCRs and HLA-C alleles the fewest. Compared with equally common non-associated chains, HLA-associated TCR beta chains in a later analysis were more clonally expanded and had lower generation probabilities. Because counts were too low, about 18 rarely observed V segments, including chromosome 9 orphons, were left out of the earlier analysis of about 620 of the donors. The authors suggested that the approach could potentially be extended to other disease states and immunological phenotypes. In vitro tests confirmed that a few of the cytomegalovirus-associated TCR beta chains recognize cytomegalovirus antigens. Most TCR sequences were observed very rarely across donors, whereas some public TCRs were present in many individuals. At a false discovery rate of 0.05, a later analysis linked around 15,000 TCR beta sequences to specific HLA alleles. In a later analysis, most CMV-associated TCR beta chains were found to appear HLA-restricted, with HLA associations seemingly driven largely by CMV exposure. When HLA alleles, especially DR and DQ, strongly co-occurred, attributing TCR associations to individual alleles was difficult. In a later genetic analysis, fewer N-insertions in productive TCRs were reported among donors in an Asian-associated ancestry cluster than the roughly 700-donor mean. The cohort was sequenced for TCR beta chains only, and without alpha or paired-chain data the features that could be detected were limited. Some IMGT-functional V segments, including TRBV6-2 and TRBV6-3, could not be distinguished by the 87-base-pair reads and were therefore excluded. Broadly in line with IMGT annotations, most TCR beta V segments showed up in productive rearrangements about 90% or about 30% of the time in an earlier analysis of several hundred of the donors. The classifier was reported to diagnose cytomegalovirus status with high specificity and sensitivity in both the original cohort and the validation cohort. The only immune exposure information available for the cohort was CMV serostatus. Several of the top co-occurrence clusters appeared to be linked to parvovirus B19, influenza, CMV and Epstein-Barr virus, according to a later analysis. Presence/absence analyses assumed roughly uniform sequencing depth across donors, an assumption that may not hold. In a later genetic analysis, a missense DCLRE1C variant was associated with V-gene and J-gene trimming of TCR beta chains, and the association was replicated in an independent cohort.

In total, around 600 healthy bone marrow donors made up the cohort. At the time of sampling, every cohort member was nominally healthy, though immune exposures that went unrecorded were likely present. The donor was CMV seronegative and belonged to the group of 350 to 400 seronegative cohort members. Each donor provided a peripheral blood sample, and peripheral blood mononuclear cells were used for TCR beta sequencing. Genomic DNA was extracted from the blood cell samples with the Qiagen DNeasy Blood Extraction Kit. The library came from the immunoSEQ multiplex PCR assay. The multiplex PCR relied on a mix of 60 forward primers for TCR Vbeta segments and 13 reverse primers for TCR Jbeta segments. A multiplex PCR assay on genomic DNA amplified the CDR3 region of rearranged TCR beta genes. Amplified TCR beta libraries were sequenced as 87-base-pair reads on the Illumina HiSeq System. Under the source paper's analysis protocol: A later analysis counted tens of millions of unique TCR beta chains across the 600 to 850 repertoires, and around 12 million of these chains were shared by at least two donors. Raw reads were error-corrected and collapsed into unique sequences with a nearest-neighbor algorithm that merged closely related sequences to remove PCR and sequencing errors. To assign V, D and J gene segments, CDR3 sequences were aligned to IMGT reference sequences. Each retained sequence needed at least a six-nucleotide match to both a V gene segment and a J gene segment. Rearrangements were classified as productive when the CDR3 lacked stop codons and remained in frame with V and J, and all other rearrangements were classified as non-productive. Following IMGT convention, CDR3 was defined as the stretch from the second conserved V-encoded cysteine up to the conserved J-encoded phenylalanine. The earlier analysis of some 600 of the donors excluded sequences that lacked an unambiguous match to a single V gene segment. In an earlier analysis of several hundred of the donors, V segments were called functional above 56.7% productive rearrangements and were called segregating when the between-donor standard deviation exceeded 5%. A statistical classification framework was built to diagnose cytomegalovirus status from the catalog of TCR beta chain sequences. V and J gene assignment, in a later analysis, came from comparing TCR nucleotide sequences with IMGT/GENE-DB human TR gene sequences. In a later analysis, CDR3 sequences and most-parsimonious VDJ recombination scenarios were assigned using the TCRdist pipeline. In a later analysis, each TCR beta chain was defined by its CDR3 amino acid sequence together with its V-gene family, and reads lacking a unique V-gene family were excluded. A later analysis removed several hundred highly shared, low-generation-probability nucleotide sequences to deal with suspected cross-contamination and a sequencing artifact. A later analysis calculated a clonal expansion index for each public chain from normalized within-repertoire ranks of inferred template counts. In a later analysis, generation probabilities were computed with a VDJ recombination model fitted to out-of-frame rearrangements, and the resulting probabilities were checked against IGoR. In a later analysis, hypergeometric tests were used to score TCR-TCR, TCR-HLA and TCR-CMV co-occurrence, with a repertoire-size bias correction applied to TCR pairs. A later analysis estimated false discovery rates by permuting HLA or CMV assignments 20 times. A later analysis grouped co-occurring TCRs with DBSCAN, adding TCRdist sequence similarity when clustering within HLA-allele-positive subsets. For co-occurrence clustering, repertoires with fewer than 30,000 or more than 120,000 public chains were excluded, along with roughly five repertoires with anomalous nucleotide sharing. TCRdb carries this immuneACCESS record with in-frame sequences only. Its versions omit some clonotypes, under half of them owing to an unresolved V gene in the studies checked, with the rest unexplained. Clonal size and the V and J genes are those of that table, whereas D and trimming came from the DNA. This sample lists more than 50,000 clones; about three quarters were detected once. Over 2.5% of the sample belongs to the ten largest clones.

With regard to this clone: The clone's antigen remains unknown. No base quality information exists; no much larger clone differs at one position.

The CDR3 starts with the cysteine, ends with the phenylalanine, and has 15 residues. Solely the CDR3 DNA is kept, with 45 bases framed from the first base. Trimming leaves V shorter by 6 bases and J shorter by 3 bases, with the junction holding 2 bases beyond the gene matches. The germline V gene yields SGHRS for CDR1 and YFSETQ for CDR2. Source material: PBMCs. This TCR was recovered from a female donor in good health and CMV-seronegative. The chain was built from TRBV5-1 and TRBJ2-3, with 15 central nucleotides matching TRBD2. In nucleotides, the sequence is TGCGCCAGCACCGGACTAGCGGGGGGGACAGATACGCAGTATTTT. Translated, it reads CASTGLAGGTDTQYF.